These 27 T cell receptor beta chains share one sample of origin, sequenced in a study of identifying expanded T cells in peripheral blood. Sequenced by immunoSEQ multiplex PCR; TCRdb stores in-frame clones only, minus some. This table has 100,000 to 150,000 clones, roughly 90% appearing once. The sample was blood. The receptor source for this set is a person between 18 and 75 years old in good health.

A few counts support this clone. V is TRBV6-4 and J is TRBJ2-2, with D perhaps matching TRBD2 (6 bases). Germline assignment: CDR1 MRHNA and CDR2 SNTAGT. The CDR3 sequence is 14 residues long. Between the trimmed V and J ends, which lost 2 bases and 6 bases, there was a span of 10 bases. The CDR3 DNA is TGTGCCAGCAGTGACGCGGGGTTTCCCGGGGAGCTGTTTTTT. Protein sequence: CASSDAGFPGELFF.

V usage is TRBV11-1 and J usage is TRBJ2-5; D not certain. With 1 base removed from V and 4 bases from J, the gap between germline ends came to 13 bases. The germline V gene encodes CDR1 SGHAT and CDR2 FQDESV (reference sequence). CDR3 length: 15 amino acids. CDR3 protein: CASSLEESGRETQYF. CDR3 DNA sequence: TGTGCCAGCAGCTTAGAGGAATCAGGAAGAGAGACCCAGTACTTC.

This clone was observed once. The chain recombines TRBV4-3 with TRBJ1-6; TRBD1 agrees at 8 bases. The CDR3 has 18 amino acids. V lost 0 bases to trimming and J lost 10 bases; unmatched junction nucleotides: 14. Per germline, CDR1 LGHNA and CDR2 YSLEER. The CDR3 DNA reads TGCGCCAGCAGCCAAGAGAGGTTGGACAGGGCCGGCGGGTCACCCCTCCACTTT. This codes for CASSQERLDRAGGSPLHF.

CDR3 region: CASSVEWRFTDTQYF. The CDR3, as DNA: TGTGCCAGCAGCGTAGAGTGGCGGTTCACAGATACGCAGTATTTT. J is TRBJ2-3 and V is TRBV9; D ambiguous. CDR1 SGDLS and CDR2 YYNGEE come from the germline V gene. This CDR3 has 15 residues. V was pared by 0 bases and J by 2 bases, with 10 bases between.

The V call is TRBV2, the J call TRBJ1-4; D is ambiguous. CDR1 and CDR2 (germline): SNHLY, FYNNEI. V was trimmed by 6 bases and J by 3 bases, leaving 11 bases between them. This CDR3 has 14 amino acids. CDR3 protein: CASRGRHANEKLFF. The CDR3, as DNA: TGTGCCAGCAGGGGAAGACACGCTAATGAAAAACTGTTTTTT.

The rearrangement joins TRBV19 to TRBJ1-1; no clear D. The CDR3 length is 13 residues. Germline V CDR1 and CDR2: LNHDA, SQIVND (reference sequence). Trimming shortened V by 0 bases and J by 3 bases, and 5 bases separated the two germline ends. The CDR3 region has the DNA TGTGCCAGTAGTATAGATCGGGACACTGAAGCTTTCTTT. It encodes CASSIDRDTEAFF.

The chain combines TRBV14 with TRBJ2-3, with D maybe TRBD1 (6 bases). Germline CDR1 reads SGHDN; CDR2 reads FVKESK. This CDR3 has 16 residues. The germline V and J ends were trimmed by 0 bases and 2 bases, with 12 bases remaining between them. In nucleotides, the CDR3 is TGTGCCAGCAGCCAAGATCAGGGGACAAACACAGATACGCAGTATTTT. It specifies CASSQDQGTNTDTQYF.

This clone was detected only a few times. CDR3 bases: TGCGCCAGCAGCCAGGGACAGGGGGTTGGCTACACCTTC. It specifies CASSQGQGVGYTF. J is TRBJ1-2 and V is TRBV4-1; 11 nucleotides match TRBD1. Germline CDR1 and CDR2: MGHRA and YSYEKL. Germline trimming cut 3 bases from V and 7 bases from J; bases unmatched to any gene: 1. The CDR3 consists of 13 residues.

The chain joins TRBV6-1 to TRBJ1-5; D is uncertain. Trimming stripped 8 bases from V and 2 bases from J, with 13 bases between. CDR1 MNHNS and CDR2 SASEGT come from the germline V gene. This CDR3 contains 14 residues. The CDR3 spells CASRERGGNQPQHF. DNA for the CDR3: TGTGCCAGCCGGGAACGGGGTGGCAATCAGCCCCAGCATTTT.

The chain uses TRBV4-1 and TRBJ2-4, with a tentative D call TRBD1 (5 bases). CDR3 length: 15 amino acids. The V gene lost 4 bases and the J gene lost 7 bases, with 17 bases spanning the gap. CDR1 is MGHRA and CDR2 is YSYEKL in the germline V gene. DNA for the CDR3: TGCGCCAGCAGCCCAAAGGACATGAGAAGCAACATTCAGTACTTC. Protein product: CASSPKDMRSNIQYF.

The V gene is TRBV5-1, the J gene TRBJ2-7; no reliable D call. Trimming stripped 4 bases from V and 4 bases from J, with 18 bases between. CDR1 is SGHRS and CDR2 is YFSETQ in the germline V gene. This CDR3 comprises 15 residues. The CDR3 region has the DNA TGCGCCAGCAGCGTGGGATCGGGTCAAAGATACGAGCAGTACTTC. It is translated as CASSVGSGQRYEQYF.

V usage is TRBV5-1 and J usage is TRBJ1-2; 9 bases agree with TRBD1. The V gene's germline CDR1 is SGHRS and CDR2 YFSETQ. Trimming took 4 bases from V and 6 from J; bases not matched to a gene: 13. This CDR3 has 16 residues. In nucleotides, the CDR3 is TGCGCCAGCAGCGGGTTTCGGACAGGGGAATCGGATGGCTACACCTTC. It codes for CASSGFRTGESDGYTF.

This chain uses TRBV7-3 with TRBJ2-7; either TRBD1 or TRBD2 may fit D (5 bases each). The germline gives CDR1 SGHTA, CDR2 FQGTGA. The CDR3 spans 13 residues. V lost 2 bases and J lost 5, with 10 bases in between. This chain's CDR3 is CASSLLGDDEQYF. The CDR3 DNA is TGTGCCAGCAGCTTACTAGGGGACGACGAGCAGTACTTC.

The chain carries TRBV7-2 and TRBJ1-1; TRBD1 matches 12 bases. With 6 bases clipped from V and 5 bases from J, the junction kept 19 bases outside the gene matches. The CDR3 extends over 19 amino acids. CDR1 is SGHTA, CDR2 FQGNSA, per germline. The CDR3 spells CASREGRDRGRDGRTEAFF. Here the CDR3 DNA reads TGTGCCAGCAGGGAGGGTCGGGACAGGGGGCGCGATGGTCGGACTGAAGCTTTCTTT.

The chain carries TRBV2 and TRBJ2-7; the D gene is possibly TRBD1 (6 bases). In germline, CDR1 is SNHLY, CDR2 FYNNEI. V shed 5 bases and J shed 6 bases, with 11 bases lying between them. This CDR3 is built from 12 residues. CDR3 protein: CASSRGISEQYF. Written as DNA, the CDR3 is TGTGCCAGCAGTAGGGGGATTTCCGAGCAGTACTTC. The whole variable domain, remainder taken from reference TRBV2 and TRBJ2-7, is EPEVTQTPSHQVTQMGQEVILRCVPISNHLYFYWYRQILGQKVEFLVSFYNNEISEKSEIFDDQFSVERPDGSNFTLKIRSTKLEDSAMYFCASSRGISEQYFGPGTRLTVT.

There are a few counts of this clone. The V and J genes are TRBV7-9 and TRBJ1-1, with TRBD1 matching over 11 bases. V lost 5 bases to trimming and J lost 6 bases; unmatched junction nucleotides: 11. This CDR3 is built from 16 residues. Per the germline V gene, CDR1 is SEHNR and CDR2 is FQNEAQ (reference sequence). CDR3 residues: CASSARDRGLFAEAFF. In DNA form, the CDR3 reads TGTGCCAGCAGCGCCAGGGACAGGGGGTTATTCGCTGAAGCTTTCTTT.

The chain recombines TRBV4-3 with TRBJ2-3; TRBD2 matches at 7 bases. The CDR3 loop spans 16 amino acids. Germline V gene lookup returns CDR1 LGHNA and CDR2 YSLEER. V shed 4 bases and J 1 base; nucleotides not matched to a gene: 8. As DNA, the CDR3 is TGCGCCAGCAGCCCATTAGTGGGGGGGGGCACAGATACGCAGTATTTT. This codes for CASSPLVGGGTDTQYF.

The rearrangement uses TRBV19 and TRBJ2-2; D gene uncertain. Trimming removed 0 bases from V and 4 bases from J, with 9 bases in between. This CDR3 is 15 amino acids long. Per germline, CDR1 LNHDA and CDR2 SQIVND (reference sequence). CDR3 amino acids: CASSIDPKSTGELFF. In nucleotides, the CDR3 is TGTGCCAGTAGTATAGATCCGAAGAGCACCGGGGAGCTGTTTTTT.

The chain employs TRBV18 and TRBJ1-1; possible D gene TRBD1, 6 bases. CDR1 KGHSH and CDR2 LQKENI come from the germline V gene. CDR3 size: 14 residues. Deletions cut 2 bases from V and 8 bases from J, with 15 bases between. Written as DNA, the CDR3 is TGTGCCAGCTCACCAAGACAGGCCGCTGACGAAGCTTTCTTT. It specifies CASSPRQAADEAFF.

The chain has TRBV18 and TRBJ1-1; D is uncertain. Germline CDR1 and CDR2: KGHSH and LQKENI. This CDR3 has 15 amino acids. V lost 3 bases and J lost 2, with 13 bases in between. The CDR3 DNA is TGTGCCAGCTCACCCCTGGCCAGAATAAACACTGAAGCTTTCTTT. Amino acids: CASSPLARINTEAFF.

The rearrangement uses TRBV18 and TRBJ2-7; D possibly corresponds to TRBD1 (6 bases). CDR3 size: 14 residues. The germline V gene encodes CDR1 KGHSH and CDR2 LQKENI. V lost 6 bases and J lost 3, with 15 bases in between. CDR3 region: CASSQTEDSYEQYF. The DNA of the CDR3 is TGTGCCAGCTCCCAAACCGAGGACAGCTACGAGCAGTACTTC. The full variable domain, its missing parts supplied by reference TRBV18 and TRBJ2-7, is NAGVMQNPRHLVRRRGQEARLRCSPMKGHSHVYWYRQLPEEGLKFMVYLQKENIIDESGMPKERFSAEFPKEGPSILRIQQVVRGDSAAYFCASSQTEDSYEQYFGPGTRLTVT.

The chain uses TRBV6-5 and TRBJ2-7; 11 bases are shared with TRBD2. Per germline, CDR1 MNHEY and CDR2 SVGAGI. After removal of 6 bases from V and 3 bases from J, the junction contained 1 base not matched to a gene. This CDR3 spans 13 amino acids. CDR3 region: CASSLAGGYEQYF. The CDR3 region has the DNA TGTGCCAGCAGCCTAGCGGGGGGCTACGAGCAGTACTTC.

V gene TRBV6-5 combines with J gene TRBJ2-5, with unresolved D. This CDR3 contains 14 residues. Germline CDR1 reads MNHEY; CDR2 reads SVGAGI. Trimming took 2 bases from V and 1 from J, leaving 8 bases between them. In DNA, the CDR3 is TGTGCCAGCAGTTACGGGCACCTCCAAGAGACCCAGTACTTC. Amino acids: CASSYGHLQETQYF.

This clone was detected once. The CDR3 DNA reads as TGTGCCAGCAGCTTGGCCTTGACAGGGTGGAGAAATCAGCCCCAGCATTTT. This sequence encodes CASSLALTGWRNQPQHF. The rearrangement uses TRBV5-4 and TRBJ1-5; 7 bases are a match to TRBD1. CDR1 and CDR2 from the germline V gene are SGHNT and YYREEE (reference sequence). The V segment lost 0 bases and the J segment 4 bases; nucleotides outside the gene matches: 10. The CDR3 loop spans 17 amino acids.

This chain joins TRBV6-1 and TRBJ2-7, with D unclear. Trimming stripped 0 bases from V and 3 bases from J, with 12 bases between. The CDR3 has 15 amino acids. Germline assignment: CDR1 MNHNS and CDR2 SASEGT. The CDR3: CASSEAETSFYEQYF. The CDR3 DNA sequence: TGTGCCAGCAGTGAAGCCGAGACCTCCTTCTACGAGCAGTACTTC.

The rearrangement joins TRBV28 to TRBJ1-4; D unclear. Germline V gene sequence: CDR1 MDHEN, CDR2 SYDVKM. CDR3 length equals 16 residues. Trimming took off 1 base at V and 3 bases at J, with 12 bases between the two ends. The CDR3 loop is CASSLFGSVANEKLFF. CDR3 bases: TGTGCCAGCAGTTTATTTGGATCCGTGGCTAATGAAAAACTGTTTTTT.

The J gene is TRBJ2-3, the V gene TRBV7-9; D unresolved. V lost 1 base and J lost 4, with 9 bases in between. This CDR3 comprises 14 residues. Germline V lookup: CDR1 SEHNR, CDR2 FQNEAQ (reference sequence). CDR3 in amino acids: CASSLGLSSDTQYF. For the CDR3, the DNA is TGTGCCAGCAGCTTAGGGCTAAGTTCAGATACGCAGTATTTT.